This T cell receptor beta chain was observed in a study of OX40 agonist ivuxolimab in advanced cancers. Study-level points and caveats: Still undetermined is the antigen specificity of the expanded peripheral T cells.

For this clone: No antigen is known for it.

Using immunoSEQ multiplex PCR, the repertoire was profiled, and TCRdb retains in-frame clones only, with some absent. The top ten clones hold roughly 1.6% of a sample with roughly 93,000 clones, roughly 89% of them seen once. Germline CDR1 SGHNT, CDR2 YENEEA. The ends were cut back, 2 bases at V and 0 bases at J, with 19 bases in the middle. This CDR3 spans 19 amino acids. This receptor was identified in an adult with an advanced solid tumor such as melanoma, head and neck, liver or kidney cancer. The rearrangement uses TRBV11-3 and TRBJ1-4; possibly TRBD1 for D (5 bases). The sequencing used CD4+ or CD8+ T cells sorted from blood, collected in a trial of the OX40 agonist ivuxolimab. The CDR3: CASSLTRGLQIATNEKLFF. The CDR3 DNA follows: TGTGCCAGCAGCTTAACCCGGGGGTTACAGATTGCAACTAATGAAAAACTGTTTTTT.